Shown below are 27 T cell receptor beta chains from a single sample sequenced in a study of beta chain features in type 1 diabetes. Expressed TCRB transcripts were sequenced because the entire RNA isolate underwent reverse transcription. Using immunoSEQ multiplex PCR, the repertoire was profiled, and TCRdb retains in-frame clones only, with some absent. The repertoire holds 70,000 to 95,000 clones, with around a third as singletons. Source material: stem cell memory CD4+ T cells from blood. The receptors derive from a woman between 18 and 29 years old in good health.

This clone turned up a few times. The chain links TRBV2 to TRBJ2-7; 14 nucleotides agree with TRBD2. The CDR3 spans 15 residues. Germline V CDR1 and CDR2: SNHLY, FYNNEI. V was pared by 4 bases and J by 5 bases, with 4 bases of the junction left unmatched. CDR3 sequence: CASSVRLAGGNEQYF. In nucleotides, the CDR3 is TGTGCCAGCAGTGTACGACTAGCGGGAGGGAACGAGCAGTACTTC.

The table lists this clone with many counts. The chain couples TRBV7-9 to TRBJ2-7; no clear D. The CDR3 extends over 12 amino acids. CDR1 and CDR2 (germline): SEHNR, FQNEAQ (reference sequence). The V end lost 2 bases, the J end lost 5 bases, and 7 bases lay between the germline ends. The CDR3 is CASSLSLHEQYF. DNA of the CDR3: TGTGCCAGCAGCTTAAGCCTCCACGAGCAGTACTTC.

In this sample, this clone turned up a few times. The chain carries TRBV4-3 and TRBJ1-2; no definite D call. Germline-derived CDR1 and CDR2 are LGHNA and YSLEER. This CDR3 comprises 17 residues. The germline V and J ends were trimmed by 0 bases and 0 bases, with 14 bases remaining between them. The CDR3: CASSQEDRLSTNYGYTF. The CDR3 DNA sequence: TGCGCCAGCAGCCAAGAGGACCGACTATCTACTAACTATGGCTACACCTTC.

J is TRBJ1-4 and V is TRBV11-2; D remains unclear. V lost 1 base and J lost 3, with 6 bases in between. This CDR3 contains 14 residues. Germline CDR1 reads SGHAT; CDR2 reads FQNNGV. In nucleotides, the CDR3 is TGTGCCAGCAGCTTAGGAGGAGCTAATGAAAAACTGTTTTTT. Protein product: CASSLGGANEKLFF.

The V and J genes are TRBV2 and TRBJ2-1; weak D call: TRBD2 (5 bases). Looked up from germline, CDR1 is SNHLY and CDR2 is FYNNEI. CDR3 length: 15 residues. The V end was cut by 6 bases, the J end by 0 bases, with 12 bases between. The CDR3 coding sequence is TGTGCCAGCAGATCGCTAGCAGACTCCTACAATGAGCAGTTCTTC. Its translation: CASRSLADSYNEQFF.

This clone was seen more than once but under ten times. CDR3 sequence: CASSVPGGAMAFF. The CDR3 DNA sequence: TGTGCCAGCTCAGTTCCGGGGGGCGCCATGGCTTTCTTT. V and J are TRBV18 and TRBJ1-1; TRBD1 might be the D (6 bases). The CDR3 is 13 residues long. Germline CDR1 KGHSH, CDR2 LQKENI. Trimming cost V 5 bases and J 11 bases, with 18 bases left between them.

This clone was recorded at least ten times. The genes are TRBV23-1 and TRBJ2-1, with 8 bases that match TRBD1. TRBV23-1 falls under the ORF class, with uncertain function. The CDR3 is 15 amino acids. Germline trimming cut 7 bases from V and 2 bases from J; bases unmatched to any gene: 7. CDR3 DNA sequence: TGCGCCAGCACACGCACAGGGGGGACCTACAATGAGCAGTTCTTC. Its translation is CASTRTGGTYNEQFF.

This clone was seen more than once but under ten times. CDR3 bases: TGTGCCAGCAGCGTAGGGGGGGAGAGAGCAGCCCAGCATTTT. Translating it yields CASSVGGERAAQHF. The chain recombines TRBV9 with TRBJ1-5, with D possibly being TRBD1 (5 bases). V was shortened by 0 bases and J by 11 bases, with 15 bases between the two germline ends. This CDR3 spans 14 amino acids. The V gene's germline CDR1 is SGDLS and CDR2 YYNGEE. The full variable domain, with the rest looked up from reference TRBV9 and TRBJ1-5, is DSGVTQTPKHLITATGQRVTLRCSPRSGDLSVYWYQQSLDQGLQFLIQYYNGEERAKGNILERFSAQQFPDLHSELNLSSLELGDSALYFCASSVGGERAAQHFGDGTRLSIL.

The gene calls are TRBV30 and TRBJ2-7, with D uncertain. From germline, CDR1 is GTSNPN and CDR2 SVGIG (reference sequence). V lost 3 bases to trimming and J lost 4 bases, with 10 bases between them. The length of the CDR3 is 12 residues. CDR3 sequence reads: CAWSAAAYEQYF. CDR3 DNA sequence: TGTGCCTGGAGCGCTGCGGCTTACGAGCAGTACTTC.

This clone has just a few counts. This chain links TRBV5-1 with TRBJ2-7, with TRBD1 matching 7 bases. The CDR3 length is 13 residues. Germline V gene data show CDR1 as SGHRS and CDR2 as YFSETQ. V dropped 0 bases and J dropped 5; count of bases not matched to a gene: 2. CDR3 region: CASSLGQGDEQYF. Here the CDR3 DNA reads TGCGCCAGCAGCTTGGGACAGGGCGACGAGCAGTACTTC.

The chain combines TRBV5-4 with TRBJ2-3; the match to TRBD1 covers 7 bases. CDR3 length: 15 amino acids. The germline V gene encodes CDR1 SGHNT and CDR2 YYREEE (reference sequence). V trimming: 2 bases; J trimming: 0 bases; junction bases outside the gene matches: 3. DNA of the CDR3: TGTGCCAGCAGCTTTCGACAGGGAAGCACAGATACGCAGTATTTT. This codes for CASSFRQGSTDTQYF.

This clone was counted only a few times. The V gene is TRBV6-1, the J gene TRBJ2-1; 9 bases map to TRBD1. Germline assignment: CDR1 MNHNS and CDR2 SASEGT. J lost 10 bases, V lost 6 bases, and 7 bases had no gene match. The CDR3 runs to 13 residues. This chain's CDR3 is CASRGTGTREQFF. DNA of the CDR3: TGTGCCAGCAGAGGGACAGGGACAAGGGAGCAGTTCTTC.

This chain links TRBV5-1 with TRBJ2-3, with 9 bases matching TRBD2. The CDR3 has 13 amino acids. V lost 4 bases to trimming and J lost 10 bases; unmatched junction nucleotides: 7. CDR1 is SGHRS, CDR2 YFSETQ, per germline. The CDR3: CASSTTSGQAQYF. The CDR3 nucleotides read TGCGCCAGCAGCACGACTAGCGGTCAGGCGCAGTATTTT.

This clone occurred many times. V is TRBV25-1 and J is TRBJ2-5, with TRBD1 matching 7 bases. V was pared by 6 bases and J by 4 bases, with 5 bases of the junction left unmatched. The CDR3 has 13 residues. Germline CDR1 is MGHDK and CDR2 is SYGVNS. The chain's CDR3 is CASSDDRVETQYF. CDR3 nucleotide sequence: TGTGCCAGCAGCGACGACAGGGTAGAGACCCAGTACTTC.

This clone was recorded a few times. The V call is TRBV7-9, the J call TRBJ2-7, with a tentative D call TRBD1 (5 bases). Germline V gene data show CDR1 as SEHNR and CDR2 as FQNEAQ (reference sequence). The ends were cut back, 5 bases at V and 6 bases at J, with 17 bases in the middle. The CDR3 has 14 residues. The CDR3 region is CASSPPGQTAEQYF. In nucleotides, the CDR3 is TGTGCCAGCAGCCCGCCAGGGCAAACAGCCGAGCAGTACTTC.

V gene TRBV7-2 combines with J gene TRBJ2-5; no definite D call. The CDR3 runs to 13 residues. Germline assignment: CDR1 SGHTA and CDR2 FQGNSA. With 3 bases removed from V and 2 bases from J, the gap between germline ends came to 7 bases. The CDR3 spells CASSFLVQETQYF. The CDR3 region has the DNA TGTGCCAGCAGCTTCTTAGTTCAAGAGACCCAGTACTTC.

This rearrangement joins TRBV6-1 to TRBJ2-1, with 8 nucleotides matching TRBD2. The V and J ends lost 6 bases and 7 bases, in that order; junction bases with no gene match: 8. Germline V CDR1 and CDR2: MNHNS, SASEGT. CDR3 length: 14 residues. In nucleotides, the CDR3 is TGTGCCAGCAGAGAGGGTAGCGGGACAAATGAGCAGTTCTTC. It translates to CASREGSGTNEQFF.

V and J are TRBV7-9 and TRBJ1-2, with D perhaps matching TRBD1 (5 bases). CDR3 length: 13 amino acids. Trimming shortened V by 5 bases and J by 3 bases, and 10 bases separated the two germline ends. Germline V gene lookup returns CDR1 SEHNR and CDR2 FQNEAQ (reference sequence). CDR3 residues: CASSGDSYYGYTF. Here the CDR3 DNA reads TGTGCCAGCAGCGGCGACAGCTACTATGGCTACACCTTC.

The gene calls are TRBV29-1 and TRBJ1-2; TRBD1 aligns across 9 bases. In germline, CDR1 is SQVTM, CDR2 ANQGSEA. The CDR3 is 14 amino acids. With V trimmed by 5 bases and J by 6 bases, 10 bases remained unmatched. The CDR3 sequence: CSVHRGGQGNGYTF. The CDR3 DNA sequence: TGCAGCGTTCACAGGGGGGGACAGGGAAATGGCTACACCTTC. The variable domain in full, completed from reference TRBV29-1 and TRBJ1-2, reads SAVISQKPSRDICQRGTSLTIQCQVDSQVTMMFWYRQQPGQSLTLIATANQGSEATYESGFVIDKFPISRPNLTFSTLTVSNMSPEDSSIYLCSVHRGGQGNGYTFGSGTRLTVV.

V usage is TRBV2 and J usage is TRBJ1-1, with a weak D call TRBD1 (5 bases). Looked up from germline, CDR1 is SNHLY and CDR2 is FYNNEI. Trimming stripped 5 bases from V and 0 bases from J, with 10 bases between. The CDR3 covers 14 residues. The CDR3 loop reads CASSQQVMNTEAFF. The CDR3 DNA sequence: TGTGCCAGCAGTCAACAGGTTATGAACACTGAAGCTTTCTTT.

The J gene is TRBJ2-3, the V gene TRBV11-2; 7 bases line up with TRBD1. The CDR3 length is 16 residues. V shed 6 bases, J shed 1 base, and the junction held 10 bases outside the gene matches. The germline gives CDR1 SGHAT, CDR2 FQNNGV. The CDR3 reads CASSHRTGGGTDTQYF. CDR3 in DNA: TGTGCCAGCAGTCACAGGACAGGCGGCGGCACAGATACGCAGTATTTT.

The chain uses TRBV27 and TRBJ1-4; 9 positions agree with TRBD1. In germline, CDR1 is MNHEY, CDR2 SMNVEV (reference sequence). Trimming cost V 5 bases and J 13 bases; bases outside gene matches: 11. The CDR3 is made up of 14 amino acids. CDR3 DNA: TGTGCCAGCAGTGGGACAGGGCGGAGGGGAGTACTGTTTTTT. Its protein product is CASSGTGRRGVLFF.

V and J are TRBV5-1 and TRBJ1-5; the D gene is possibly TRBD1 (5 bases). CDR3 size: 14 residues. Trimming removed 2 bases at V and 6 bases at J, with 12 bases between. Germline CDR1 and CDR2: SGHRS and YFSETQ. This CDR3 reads CASSLMGRGQPQHF. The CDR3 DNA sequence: TGCGCCAGCAGCTTAATGGGGAGGGGTCAGCCCCAGCATTTT.

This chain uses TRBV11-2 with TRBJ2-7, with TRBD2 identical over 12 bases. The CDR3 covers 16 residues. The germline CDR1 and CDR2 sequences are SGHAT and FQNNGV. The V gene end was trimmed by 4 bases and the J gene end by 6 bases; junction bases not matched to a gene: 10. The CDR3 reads CASSSFLAGGPSEQYF. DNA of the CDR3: TGTGCCAGCAGCTCCTTTCTAGCGGGGGGGCCCAGCGAGCAGTACTTC.

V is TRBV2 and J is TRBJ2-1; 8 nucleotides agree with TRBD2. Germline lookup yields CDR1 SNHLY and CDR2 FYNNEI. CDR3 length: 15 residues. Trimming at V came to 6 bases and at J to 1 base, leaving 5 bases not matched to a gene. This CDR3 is CASRRGDLSYNEQFF. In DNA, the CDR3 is TGTGCCAGCAGGCGGGGGGATTTATCCTACAATGAGCAGTTCTTC.

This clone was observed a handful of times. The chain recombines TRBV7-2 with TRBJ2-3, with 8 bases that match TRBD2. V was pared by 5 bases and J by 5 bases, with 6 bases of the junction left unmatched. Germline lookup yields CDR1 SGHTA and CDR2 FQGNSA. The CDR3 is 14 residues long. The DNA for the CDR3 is TGTGCCAGCAGCCTTAGCGGGAAGGGAGATACGCAGTATTTT. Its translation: CASSLSGKGDTQYF.

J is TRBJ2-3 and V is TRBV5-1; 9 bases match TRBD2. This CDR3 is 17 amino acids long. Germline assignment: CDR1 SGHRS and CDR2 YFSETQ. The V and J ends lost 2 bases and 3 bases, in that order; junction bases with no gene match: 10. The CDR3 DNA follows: TGCGCCAGCAGCTTTGACCCCCCAGCGGGGGGAACAGATACGCAGTATTTT. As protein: CASSFDPPAGGTDTQYF.